This T cell receptor beta chain was recorded in a study of blood T cell repertoires in COVID-19. Generated by immunoSEQ multiplex PCR, the TCRdb table keeps only in-frame clones and is missing some. There are under 250,000 clones in the sample; over 75% occur only once, and about 4.5% lies in the top ten. CDR1 LGHNT and CDR2 FRNRAP come from the germline V gene. This CDR3 region has 12 residues. Between the trimmed V and J ends, which lost 7 bases and 7 bases, there was a span of 13 bases. The J gene is TRBJ1-1, the V gene TRBV12-5; maybe TRBD1 (5 bases). Sequencing used PBMCs or T cells enriched from blood (not recorded which). The sequence derives from a man aged 25-45 years with acute COVID-19. The CDR3 reads CASALGGDEAFF. CDR3 nucleotide sequence: TGTGCTAGTGCCTTGGGGGGGGATGAAGCTTTCTTT.